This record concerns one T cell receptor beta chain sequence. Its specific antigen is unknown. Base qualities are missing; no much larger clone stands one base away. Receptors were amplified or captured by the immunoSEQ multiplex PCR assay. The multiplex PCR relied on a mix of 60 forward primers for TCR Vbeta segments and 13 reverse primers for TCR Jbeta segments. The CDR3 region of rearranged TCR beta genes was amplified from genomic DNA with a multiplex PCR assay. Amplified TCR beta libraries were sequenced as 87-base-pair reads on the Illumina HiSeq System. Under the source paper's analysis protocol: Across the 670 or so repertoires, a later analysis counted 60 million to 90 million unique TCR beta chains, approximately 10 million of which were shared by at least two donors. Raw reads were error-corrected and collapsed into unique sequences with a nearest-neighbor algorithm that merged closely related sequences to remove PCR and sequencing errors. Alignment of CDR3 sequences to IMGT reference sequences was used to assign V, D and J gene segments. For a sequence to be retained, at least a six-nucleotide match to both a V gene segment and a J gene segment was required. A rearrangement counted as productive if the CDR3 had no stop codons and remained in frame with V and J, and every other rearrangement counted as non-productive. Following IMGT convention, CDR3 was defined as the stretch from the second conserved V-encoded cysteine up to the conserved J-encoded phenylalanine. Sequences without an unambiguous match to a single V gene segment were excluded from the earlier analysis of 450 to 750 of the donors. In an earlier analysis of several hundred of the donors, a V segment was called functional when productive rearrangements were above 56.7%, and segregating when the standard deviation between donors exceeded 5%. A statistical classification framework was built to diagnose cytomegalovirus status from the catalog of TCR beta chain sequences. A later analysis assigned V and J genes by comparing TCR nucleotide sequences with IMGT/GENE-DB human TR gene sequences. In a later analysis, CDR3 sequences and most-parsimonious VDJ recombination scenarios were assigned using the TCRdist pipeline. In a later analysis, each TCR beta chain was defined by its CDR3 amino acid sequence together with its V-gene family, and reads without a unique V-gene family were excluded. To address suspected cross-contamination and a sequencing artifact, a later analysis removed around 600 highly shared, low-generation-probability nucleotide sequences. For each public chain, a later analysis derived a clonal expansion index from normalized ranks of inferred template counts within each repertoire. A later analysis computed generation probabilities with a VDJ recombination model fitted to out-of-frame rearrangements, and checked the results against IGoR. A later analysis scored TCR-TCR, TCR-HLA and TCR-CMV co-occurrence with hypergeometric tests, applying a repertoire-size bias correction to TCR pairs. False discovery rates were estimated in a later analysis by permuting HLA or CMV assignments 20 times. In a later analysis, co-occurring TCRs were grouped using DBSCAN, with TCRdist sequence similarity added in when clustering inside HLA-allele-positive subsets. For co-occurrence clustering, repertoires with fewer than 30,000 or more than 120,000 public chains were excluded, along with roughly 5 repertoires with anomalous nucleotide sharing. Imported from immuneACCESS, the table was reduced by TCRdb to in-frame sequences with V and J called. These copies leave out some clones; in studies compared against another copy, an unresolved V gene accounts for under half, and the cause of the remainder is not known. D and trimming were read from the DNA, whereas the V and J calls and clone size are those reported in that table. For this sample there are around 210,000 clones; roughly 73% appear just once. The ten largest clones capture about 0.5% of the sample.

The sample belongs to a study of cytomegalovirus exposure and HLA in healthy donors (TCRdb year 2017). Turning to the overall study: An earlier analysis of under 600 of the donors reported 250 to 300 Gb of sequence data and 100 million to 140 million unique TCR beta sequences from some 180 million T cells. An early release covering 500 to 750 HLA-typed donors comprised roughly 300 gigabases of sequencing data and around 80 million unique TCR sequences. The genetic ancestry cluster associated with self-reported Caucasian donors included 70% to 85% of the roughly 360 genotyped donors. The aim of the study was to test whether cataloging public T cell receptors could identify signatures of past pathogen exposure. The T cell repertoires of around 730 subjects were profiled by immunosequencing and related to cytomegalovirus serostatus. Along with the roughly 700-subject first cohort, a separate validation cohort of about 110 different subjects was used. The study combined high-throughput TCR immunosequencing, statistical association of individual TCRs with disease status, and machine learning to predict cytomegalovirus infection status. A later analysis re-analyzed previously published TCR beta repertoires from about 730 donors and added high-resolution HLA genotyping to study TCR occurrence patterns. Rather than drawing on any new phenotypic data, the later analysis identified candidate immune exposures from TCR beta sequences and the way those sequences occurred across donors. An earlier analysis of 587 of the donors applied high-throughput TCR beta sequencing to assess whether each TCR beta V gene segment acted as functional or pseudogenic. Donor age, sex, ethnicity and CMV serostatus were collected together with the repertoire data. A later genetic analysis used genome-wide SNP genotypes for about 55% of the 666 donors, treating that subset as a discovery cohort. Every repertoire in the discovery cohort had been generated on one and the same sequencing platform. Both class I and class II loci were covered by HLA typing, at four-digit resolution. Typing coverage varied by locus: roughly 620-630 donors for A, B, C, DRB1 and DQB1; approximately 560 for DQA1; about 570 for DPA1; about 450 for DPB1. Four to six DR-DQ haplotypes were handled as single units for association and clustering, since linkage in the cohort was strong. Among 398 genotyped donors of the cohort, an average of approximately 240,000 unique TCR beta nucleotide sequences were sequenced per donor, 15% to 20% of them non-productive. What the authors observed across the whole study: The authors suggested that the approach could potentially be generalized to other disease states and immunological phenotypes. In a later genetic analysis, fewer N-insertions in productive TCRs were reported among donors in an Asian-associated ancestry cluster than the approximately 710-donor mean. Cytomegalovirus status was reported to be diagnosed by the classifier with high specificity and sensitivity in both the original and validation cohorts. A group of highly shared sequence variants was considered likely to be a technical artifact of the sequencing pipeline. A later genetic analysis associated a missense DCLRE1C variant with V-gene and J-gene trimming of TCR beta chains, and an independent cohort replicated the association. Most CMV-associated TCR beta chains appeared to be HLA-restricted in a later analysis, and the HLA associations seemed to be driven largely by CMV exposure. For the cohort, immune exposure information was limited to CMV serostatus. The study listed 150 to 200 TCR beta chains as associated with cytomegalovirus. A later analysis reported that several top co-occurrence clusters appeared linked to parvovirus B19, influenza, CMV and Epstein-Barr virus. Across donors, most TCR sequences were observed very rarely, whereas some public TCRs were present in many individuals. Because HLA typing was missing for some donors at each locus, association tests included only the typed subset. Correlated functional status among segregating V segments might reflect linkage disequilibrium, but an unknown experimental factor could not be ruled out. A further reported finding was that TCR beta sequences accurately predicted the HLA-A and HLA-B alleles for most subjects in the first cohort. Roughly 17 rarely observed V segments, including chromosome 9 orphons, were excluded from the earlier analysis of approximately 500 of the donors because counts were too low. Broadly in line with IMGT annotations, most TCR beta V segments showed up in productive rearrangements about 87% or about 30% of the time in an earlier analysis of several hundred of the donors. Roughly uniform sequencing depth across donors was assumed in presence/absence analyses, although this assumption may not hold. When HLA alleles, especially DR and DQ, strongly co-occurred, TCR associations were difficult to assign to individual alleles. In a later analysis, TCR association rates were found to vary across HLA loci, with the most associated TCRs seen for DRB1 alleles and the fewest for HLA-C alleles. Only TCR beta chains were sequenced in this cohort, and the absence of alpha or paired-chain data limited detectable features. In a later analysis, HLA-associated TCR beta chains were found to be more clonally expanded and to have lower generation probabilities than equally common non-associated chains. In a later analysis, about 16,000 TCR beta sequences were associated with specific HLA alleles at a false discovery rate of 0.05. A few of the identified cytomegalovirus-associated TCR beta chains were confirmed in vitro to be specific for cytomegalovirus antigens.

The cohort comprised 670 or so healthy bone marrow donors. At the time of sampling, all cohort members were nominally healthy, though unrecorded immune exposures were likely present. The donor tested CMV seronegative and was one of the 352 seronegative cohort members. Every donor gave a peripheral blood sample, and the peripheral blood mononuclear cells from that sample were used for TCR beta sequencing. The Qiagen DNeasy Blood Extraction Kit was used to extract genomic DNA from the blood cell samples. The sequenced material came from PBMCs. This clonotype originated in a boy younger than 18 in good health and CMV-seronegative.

The CDR3 region reads CAWNREYNYGYTF. Here is the DNA: TGTGCCTGGAACAGGGAGTATAACTATGGCTACACCTTC. Here the chain combines TRBV30 and TRBJ1-2; TRBD1 is a possible D gene, resting on 6 matching bases. The cysteine opens and the phenylalanine closes a CDR3 of 13 amino acids. Solely the CDR3 DNA is kept, with 39 bases framed from the first base. V lost 4 bases and J lost 1 base; the stretch between them is 10 bases long. The germline V gene (reference sequence) gives CDR1 as GTSNPN and CDR2 as SVGIG.